This T cell receptor beta chain derives from a study of type 1 regulatory T cells. The wider study: An in vitro protocol generated T-allo10, a Tr1-enriched, alloantigen-specific CD4 T cell product.

The CDR3 is 13 amino acids. Germline-derived CDR1 and CDR2 are DFQATT and SNEGSKA (reference sequence). Between the trimmed V and J ends, which lost 3 bases and 7 bases, there was a span of 14 bases. This clonotype has only a few counts. From the reads, TCRdb called clonotypes with MiXCR, one entry per CDR3 protein. The sample contains 90,000 to 100,000 distinct CDR3 sequences, 25% to 40% of which appear only once. Sequencing was done on a sample of CD4+ T cells, either the whole sample or a sorted fraction (not recorded which). The chain combines TRBV20-1 with TRBJ2-3, with D possibly matching TRBD2 (5 bases). This TCR derives from a human donor in good health. In nucleotides, the CDR3 is TGCAGTGCTAGGAGTCTAGCTCGGAATACGCAGTATTTT. It specifies CSARSLARNTQYF.